These 14 T cell receptor beta chains came from one sample sequenced in a study of long-term antiretroviral therapy in people with HIV. Samples were assayed with immunoSEQ v3.0 at survey level. Sequenced by immunoSEQ multiplex PCR; TCRdb stores in-frame clones only, minus some. The sample carries about 10,000 clones, 75% to 90% recorded once. The sequencing used unsorted PBMCs, collected 0.2 years before starting antiretroviral therapy. The receptor source for this set is a middle-aged woman with HIV.

The chain combines TRBV7-2 with TRBJ2-7; D unclear. The germline V and J ends were trimmed by 3 bases and 2 bases, with 11 bases remaining between them. Germline values: CDR1 SGHTA, CDR2 FQGNSA. This CDR3 spans 14 amino acids. In nucleotides, the CDR3 is TGTGCCAGCAGCTTCCAAGACCAGACCTACGAGCAGTACTTC. Translating gives CASSFQDQTYEQYF.

The chain joins TRBV5-1 to TRBJ2-5; tentative D call: TRBD1 (6 bases). Germline lookup yields CDR1 SGHRS and CDR2 YFSETQ. Trimming removed 1 base at V and 3 bases at J, with 7 bases between. This CDR3 is 13 amino acids long. CDR3 coding DNA: TGCGCCAGCAGCTTGAACAGGGAAGAGACCCAGTACTTC. As protein: CASSLNREETQYF.

V gene TRBV4-3 combines with J gene TRBJ1-2, with D perhaps matching TRBD1 (5 bases). Trimming pared 0 bases from V and 0 bases from J, leaving 20 bases between. The CDR3 is 19 residues long. Germline CDR1 and CDR2: LGHNA and YSLEER. CDR3 bases: TGCGCCAGCAGCCAAGAACGCGTCTCGGGTGACAGACCTAACTATGGCTACACCTTC. It yields the protein CASSQERVSGDRPNYGYTF.

This chain links TRBV19 with TRBJ1-1; 7 bases match TRBD1. This CDR3 contains 16 residues. V gave up 3 bases and J gave up 2 bases; unmatched junction bases: 9. Looked up from germline, CDR1 is LNHDA and CDR2 is SQIVND (reference sequence). CDR3 bases: TGTGCCAGTAGTATCGGACAGGCCCTAGGAAACACTGAAGCTTTCTTT. Residues: CASSIGQALGNTEAFF. Using reference TRBV19 and TRBJ1-1 for the parts outside the CDR3, the full variable domain is DGGITQSPKYLFRKEGQNVTLSCEQNLNHDAMYWYRQDPGQGLRLIYYSQIVNDFQKGDIAEGYSVSREKKESFPLTVTSAQKNPTAFYLCASSIGQALGNTEAFFGQGTRLTVV.

CDR3 loop: CASSEYTGGYNEQFF. The DNA of the CDR3 is TGTGCCAGCAGTGAATATACGGGGGGGTACAATGAGCAGTTCTTC. The chain employs TRBV25-1 and TRBJ2-1; 8 nucleotides match TRBD2. J was trimmed by 4 bases and V by 0 bases; bases with no gene match: 2. This CDR3 is 15 amino acids long. CDR1 is MGHDK, CDR2 SYGVNS, per germline.

V is TRBV18 and J is TRBJ2-5; 8 bases are a match to TRBD2. Germline values: CDR1 KGHSH, CDR2 LQKENI. V shed 1 base and J 1 base; nucleotides not matched to a gene: 5. The CDR3 has 16 residues. DNA of the CDR3: TGTGCCAGCTCACCACTCGGGACTAGTCCCCAAGAGACCCAGTACTTC. It specifies CASSPLGTSPQETQYF. Based on the CDR3 plus reference TRBV18 and TRBJ2-5, the full variable domain is NAGVMQNPRHLVRRRGQEARLRCSPMKGHSHVYWYRQLPEEGLKFMVYLQKENIIDESGMPKERFSAEFPKEGPSILRIQQVVRGDSAAYFCASSPLGTSPQETQYFGPGTRLLVL.

V usage is TRBV4-2 and J usage is TRBJ1-5, with 8 bases that match TRBD1. With 0 bases clipped from V and 2 bases from J, the junction kept 0 bases outside the gene matches. Germline CDR1 LGHNA, CDR2 YNFKEQ. The CDR3 extends over 15 amino acids. The CDR3 DNA sequence: TGTGCCAGCAGCCAAGAGGACAGGGGCAATCAGCCCCAGCATTTT. Its translation: CASSQEDRGNQPQHF.

This rearrangement joins TRBV7-9 to TRBJ2-7; no clear D. In germline, CDR1 is SEHNR, CDR2 FQNEAQ (reference sequence). The V and J ends lost 5 bases and 7 bases respectively, with 18 bases between them. This CDR3 has 14 amino acids. In DNA form, the CDR3 reads TGTGCCAGCAGCCGTAGTAACGGGCTTAATGAGCAGTACTTC. Protein: CASSRSNGLNEQYF. The full variable domain, in which reference TRBV7-9 and TRBJ2-7 provide the parts outside the CDR3, is DTGVSQNPRHKITKRGQNVTFRCDPISEHNRLYWYRQTLGQGPEFLTYFQNEAQLEKSRLLSDRFSAERPKGSFSTLEIQRTEQGDSAMYLCASSRSNGLNEQYFGPGTRLTVT.

The chain recombines TRBV5-8 with TRBJ2-5; 10 bases line up with TRBD2. This CDR3 is 16 amino acids long. V shed 3 bases and J 0 bases; nucleotides not matched to a gene: 5. In germline, CDR1 is SGHTS, CDR2 YDEGEE. The CDR3 nucleotides read TGTGCCAGCAGCTCGGGACTAGCGAAGTACCAAGAGACCCAGTACTTC. Translated: CASSSGLAKYQETQYF.

V usage is TRBV5-6 and J usage is TRBJ1-2; 7 nucleotides line up with TRBD1. The germline CDR1 and CDR2 sequences are SGHDT and YYEEEE. There are 16 residues in the CDR3. Germline trimming cut 4 bases from V and 7 bases from J; bases unmatched to any gene: 16. The CDR3 loop reads CASSAQTGFSISGYTF. As DNA, the CDR3 is TGTGCCAGCAGCGCCCAGACAGGGTTTAGTATAAGTGGCTACACCTTC.

The chain is built from TRBV7-2 and TRBJ2-2, with 8 bases aligning to TRBD2. J gave up 4 bases and V 1 base, and 5 bases lay outside the gene matches. The CDR3 runs 16 residues. The germline V gene has CDR1 SGHTA and CDR2 FQGNSA. The CDR3 sequence: CASSLGGSGVTGELFF. In DNA form, the CDR3 reads TGTGCCAGCAGCTTAGGGGGTAGCGGGGTCACCGGGGAGCTGTTTTTT.

The rearrangement joins TRBV9 to TRBJ1-6; no clear D. Germline V gene data show CDR1 as SGDLS and CDR2 as YYNGEE. The CDR3 contains 14 residues. V lost 0 bases to trimming and J lost 7 bases, with 8 bases between them. In DNA, the CDR3 is TGTGCCAGCAGCGTAGACGGATGGAATTCACCCCTCCACTTT. Its protein is CASSVDGWNSPLHF.

V is TRBV30 and J is TRBJ1-2; no reliable D call. There are 12 residues in the CDR3. V lost 4 bases to trimming and J lost 5 bases, with 11 bases between them. From germline, CDR1 is GTSNPN and CDR2 SVGIG (reference sequence). Here the CDR3 DNA reads TGTGCCTGGACCCTCCCCGGTTATGGCTACACCTTC. It is translated as CAWTLPGYGYTF. The variable domain in full, completed from reference TRBV30 and TRBJ1-2, reads SQTIHQWPATLVQPVGSPLSLECTVEGTSNPNLYWYRQAAGRGLQLLFYSVGIGQISSEVPQNLSASRPQDRQFILSSKKLLLSDSGFYLCAWTLPGYGYTFGSGTRLTVV.

The genes are TRBV15 and TRBJ2-7; tentative D call: TRBD1 (6 bases). Trimming pared 3 bases from V and 6 bases from J, leaving 6 bases between. CDR1 is LNHNV and CDR2 is YYDKDF in the germline V gene (reference sequence). The CDR3 totals 11 residues. CDR3 DNA sequence: TGTGCCACCAGCAGCAGGGGCGAGCAGTACTTC. Protein product: CATSSRGEQYF.